This is a list of T cell receptor beta chains from one sample in a study of blood T cells in healthy people across ages. TCRdb recomputed calls from the 5' RACE reads with MiXCR, one row per CDR3 protein. The repertoire consists of roughly 1,800,000 distinct CDR3 sequences, with around 50% occurring once and the leading ten covering 2% to 2.5%. Sequenced sample: blood. Receptor source: a woman in her forties in good health. CDR3s include the opening cysteine and the closing phenylalanine or tryptophan. A D gene is named only where the DNA matches it firmly.

v_call	j_call	d_call	cdr3_length	cdr3_aa
TRBV5-1	TRBJ2-7	NA	14	CASSNGDSLYEQYF
TRBV19	TRBJ2-7	TRBD2	12	CASGDYSYEQYF
TRBV24-1	TRBJ1-2	NA	14	CATSGWAGEDGYTF
TRBV6-6	TRBJ2-7	NA	13	CASTPGTPWEQYF
TRBV4-3	TRBJ1-4	NA	15	CASSTRQNSAEKLFF
TRBV5-1	NA	NA	15	CASSPSADRTYEQYF
TRBV7-2	TRBJ2-1	NA	15	CASSLGHNPYNEQFF
TRBV5-1	NA	NA	13	CASRREIYNEQYF
TRBV4-1	TRBJ2-7	NA	13	CASSPARGNEQYF
TRBV3-1	NA	TRBD1	17	CASSQGLPTGLRETQYF
TRBV4-1	TRBJ2-1	NA	16	CASSQEQGTRYNEQFF
TRBV12-3/TRBV12-4	TRBJ1-6	NA	13	CASTHRDNSPLHF
TRBV28	TRBJ1-2	NA	13	CASSQARINGYTF
TRBV20-1	TRBJ2-4	TRBD1	14	CSARAGTGGFAQYF
TRBV4-3	TRBJ1-4	NA	18	CASSQGRGRFATNEKLFF
TRBV12-3/TRBV12-4	TRBJ1-6	TRBD1	14	CASSPGQGVSPLHF
TRBV12-3/TRBV12-4	TRBJ2-1	NA	15	CASSPLGAGGNEQFF
TRBV7-2	TRBJ1-1	NA	14	CASSAGRGSTEAFF
TRBV11-1	TRBJ2-3	TRBD2	14	CASSVGAGLDTQYF
TRBV10-3	TRBJ1-5	TRBD1	15	CAISRDRGDNQPQHF
TRBV2	TRBJ2-3	TRBD2	14	CAAGGAASTDTQYF
TRBV10-2	NA	TRBD2	14	CASSGTSVPYEQYF
TRBV28	TRBJ2-5	TRBD1	17	CASSLSGQGRGQETQYF
TRBV29-1	TRBJ2-7	NA	15	CSARGTPQNGYEQYF
TRBV5-1	TRBJ1-4	NA	15	CASSLMGGYYEKLFF
TRBV27	TRBJ2-7	NA	13	CASSYKGYDEQYF
TRBV7-3	TRBJ2-1	TRBD2	15	CASSNSGGSTSRQFF
TRBV20-1	TRBJ2-5	TRBD2	14	CSAYMPGLQETQYF
TRBV7-2	TRBJ2-4	TRBD2	18	CASSLALAGDLAKNIQYF
TRBV7-2	NA	TRBD2	15	CASRRGLAGGETQYF
TRBV20-1	TRBJ2-6	NA	16	CSARGDVRSGANVLTF
TRBV13	TRBJ2-3	NA	13	CASSGGGGDTQYF
TRBV20-1	TRBJ2-7	NA	12	CSARLGWDEQYF
TRBV20-1	TRBJ1-1	NA	13	CSARGVGGTEAFF
TRBV28	TRBJ2-2	TRBD1	16	CASTARTGQNTGELFF
TRBV28	TRBJ1-2	NA	16	CASSFGSGRSDYGYTF
TRBV4-1	TRBJ2-1	NA	15	CASSQERADYNEQFF
TRBV28	TRBJ1-2	NA	16	CASRADGMGVYYGYTF
TRBV20-1	TRBJ2-3	TRBD2	17	CSASSALAGGRGDTQYF
TRBV7-7	TRBJ2-1	TRBD2	20	CASSLVGTSGGLRSYNEQFF
TRBV6-6	TRBJ1-5	NA	15	CASRPVGGRNQPQHF
TRBV5-1	TRBJ2-5	TRBD2	13	CASSLKAGETQYF
TRBV4-1	TRBJ1-5	NA	12	CASSHDQGPQHF
TRBV18	TRBJ2-1	TRBD2	18	CASSTADIAGGNYNEQFF